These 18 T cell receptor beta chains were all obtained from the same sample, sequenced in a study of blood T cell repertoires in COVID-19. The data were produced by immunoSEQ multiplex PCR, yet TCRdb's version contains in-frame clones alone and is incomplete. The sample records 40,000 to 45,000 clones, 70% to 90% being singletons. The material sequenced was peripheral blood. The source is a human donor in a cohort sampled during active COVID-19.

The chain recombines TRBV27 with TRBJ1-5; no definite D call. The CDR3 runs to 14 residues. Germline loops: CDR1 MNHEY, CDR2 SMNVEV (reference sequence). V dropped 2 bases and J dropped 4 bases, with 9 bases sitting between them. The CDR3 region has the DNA TGTGCCAGCAGTTTAAGGCAGACAAATCAGCCCCAGCATTTT. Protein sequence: CASSLRQTNQPQHF.

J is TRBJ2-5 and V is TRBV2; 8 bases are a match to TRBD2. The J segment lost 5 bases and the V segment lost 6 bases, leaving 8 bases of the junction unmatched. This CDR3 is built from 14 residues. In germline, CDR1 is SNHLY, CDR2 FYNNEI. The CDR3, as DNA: TGTGCCAGCAGAAAAGCGGGGGCAGGGGAGACCCAGTACTTC. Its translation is CASRKAGAGETQYF.

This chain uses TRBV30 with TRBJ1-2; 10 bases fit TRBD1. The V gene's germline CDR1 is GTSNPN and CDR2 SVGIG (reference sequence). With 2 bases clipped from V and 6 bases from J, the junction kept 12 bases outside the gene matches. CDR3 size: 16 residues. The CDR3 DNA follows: TGTGCCTGGAGTTTGTTCATCGGACAGGGGGTAGATGGCTACACCTTC. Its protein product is CAWSLFIGQGVDGYTF.

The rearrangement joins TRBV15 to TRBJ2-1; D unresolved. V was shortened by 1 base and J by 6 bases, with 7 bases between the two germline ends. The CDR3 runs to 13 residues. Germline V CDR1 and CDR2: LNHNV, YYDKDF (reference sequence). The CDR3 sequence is CATSRGRSNEQFF. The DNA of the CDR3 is TGTGCCACCAGCAGAGGTCGGAGCAATGAGCAGTTCTTC.

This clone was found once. The CDR3 DNA sequence: TGTGCCAGCAGCTTAGTAGGGAGCGGCTACACCTTC. The encoded protein is CASSLVGSGYTF. The V and J genes are TRBV7-9 and TRBJ1-2; D is undetermined. Trimming shortened V by 1 base and J by 8 bases, and 8 bases separated the two germline ends. The CDR3 is 12 amino acids. Germline values: CDR1 SEHNR, CDR2 FQNEAQ (reference sequence). The whole variable domain, filled in from reference TRBV7-9 and TRBJ1-2, reads DTGVSQNPRHKITKRGQNVTFRCDPISEHNRLYWYRQTLGQGPEFLTYFQNEAQLEKSRLLSDRFSAERPKGSFSTLEIQRTEQGDSAMYLCASSLVGSGYTFGSGTRLTVV.

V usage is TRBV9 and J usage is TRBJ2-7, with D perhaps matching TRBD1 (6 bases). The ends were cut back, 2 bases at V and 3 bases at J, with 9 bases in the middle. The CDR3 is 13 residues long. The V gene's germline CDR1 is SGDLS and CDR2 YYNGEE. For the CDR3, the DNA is TGTGCCAGCAGCGTCGAGGACAGCTACGAGCAGTACTTC. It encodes CASSVEDSYEQYF.

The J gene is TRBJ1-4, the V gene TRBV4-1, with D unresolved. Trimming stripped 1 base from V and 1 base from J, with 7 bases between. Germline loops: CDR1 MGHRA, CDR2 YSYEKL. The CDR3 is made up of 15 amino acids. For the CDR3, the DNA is TGCGCCAGCAGCCAAGTTGCGGGAACTAATGAAAAACTGTTTTTT. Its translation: CASSQVAGTNEKLFF.

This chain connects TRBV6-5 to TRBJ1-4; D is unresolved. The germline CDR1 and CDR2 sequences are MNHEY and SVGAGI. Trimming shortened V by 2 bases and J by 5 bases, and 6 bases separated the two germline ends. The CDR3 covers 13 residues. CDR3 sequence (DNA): TGTGCCAGCAGTTACGGCGGGAATGAAAAACTGTTTTTT. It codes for CASSYGGNEKLFF.

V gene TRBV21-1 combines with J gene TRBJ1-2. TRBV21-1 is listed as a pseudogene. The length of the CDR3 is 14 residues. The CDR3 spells CASSKVTGEYGYTF. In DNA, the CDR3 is TGTGCCAGCAGCAAAGTAACGGGAGAGTATGGCTACACCTTC.

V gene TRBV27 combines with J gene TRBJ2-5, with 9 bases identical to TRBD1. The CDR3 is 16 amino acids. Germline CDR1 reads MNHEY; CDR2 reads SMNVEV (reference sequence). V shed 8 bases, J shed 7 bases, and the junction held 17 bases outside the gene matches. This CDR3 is CASGPATGGRSGTQYF. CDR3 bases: TGTGCCAGCGGCCCTGCGACAGGGGGAAGGTCGGGGACCCAGTACTTC.

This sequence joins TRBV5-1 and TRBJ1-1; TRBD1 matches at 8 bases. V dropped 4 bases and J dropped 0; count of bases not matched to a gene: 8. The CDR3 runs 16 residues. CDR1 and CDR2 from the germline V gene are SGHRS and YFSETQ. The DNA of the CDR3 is TGCGCCAGCAGCCCCGACAGGGGAAATATGAACACTGAAGCTTTCTTT. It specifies CASSPDRGNMNTEAFF.

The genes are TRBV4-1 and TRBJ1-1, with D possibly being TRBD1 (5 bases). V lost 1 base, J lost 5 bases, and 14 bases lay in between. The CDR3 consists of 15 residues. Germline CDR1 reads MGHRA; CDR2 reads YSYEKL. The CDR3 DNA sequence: TGCGCCAGCAGCCAAGGCTACGGGGGAGGAACTGAAGCTTTCTTT. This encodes CASSQGYGGGTEAFF.

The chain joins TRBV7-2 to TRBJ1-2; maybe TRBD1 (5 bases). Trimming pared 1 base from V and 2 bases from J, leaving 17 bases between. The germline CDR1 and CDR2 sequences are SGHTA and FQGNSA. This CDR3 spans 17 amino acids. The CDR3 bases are TGTGCCAGCAGCTTAGTGGGGACCGGGGGTGGCAACTATGGCTACACCTTC. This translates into CASSLVGTGGGNYGYTF.

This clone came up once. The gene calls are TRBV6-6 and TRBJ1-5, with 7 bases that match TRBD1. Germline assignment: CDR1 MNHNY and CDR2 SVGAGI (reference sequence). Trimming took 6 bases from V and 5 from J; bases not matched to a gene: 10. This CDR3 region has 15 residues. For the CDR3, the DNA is TGTGCCAGCAGGGAACAGGGGATCGTGGATCAGCCCCAGCATTTT. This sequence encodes CASREQGIVDQPQHF.

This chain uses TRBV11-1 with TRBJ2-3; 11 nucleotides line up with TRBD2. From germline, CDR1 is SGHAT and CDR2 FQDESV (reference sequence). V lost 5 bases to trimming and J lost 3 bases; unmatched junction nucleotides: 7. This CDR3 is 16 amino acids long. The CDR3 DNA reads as TGTGCCAGCAGCCCAATAGCGGGGGGGCTTACAGATACGCAGTATTTT. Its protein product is CASSPIAGGLTDTQYF.

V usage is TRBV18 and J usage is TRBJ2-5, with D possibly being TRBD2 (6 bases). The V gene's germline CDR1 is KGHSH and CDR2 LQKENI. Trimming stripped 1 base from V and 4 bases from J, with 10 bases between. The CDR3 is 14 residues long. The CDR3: CASSPQTRGETQYF. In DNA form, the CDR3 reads TGTGCCAGCTCACCACAGACTAGAGGAGAGACCCAGTACTTC.

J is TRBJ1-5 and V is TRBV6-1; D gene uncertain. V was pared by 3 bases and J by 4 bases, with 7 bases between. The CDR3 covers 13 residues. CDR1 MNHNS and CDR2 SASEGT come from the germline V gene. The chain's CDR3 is CASSDNRNQPQHF. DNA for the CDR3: TGTGCCAGCAGTGACAATAGAAATCAGCCCCAGCATTTT.

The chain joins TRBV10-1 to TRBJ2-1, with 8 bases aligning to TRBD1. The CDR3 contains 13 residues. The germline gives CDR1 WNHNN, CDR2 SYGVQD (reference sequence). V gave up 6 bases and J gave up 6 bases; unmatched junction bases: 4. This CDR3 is CASSATGVNEQFF. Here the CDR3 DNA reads TGCGCCAGCAGCGCGACAGGGGTCAATGAGCAGTTCTTC.